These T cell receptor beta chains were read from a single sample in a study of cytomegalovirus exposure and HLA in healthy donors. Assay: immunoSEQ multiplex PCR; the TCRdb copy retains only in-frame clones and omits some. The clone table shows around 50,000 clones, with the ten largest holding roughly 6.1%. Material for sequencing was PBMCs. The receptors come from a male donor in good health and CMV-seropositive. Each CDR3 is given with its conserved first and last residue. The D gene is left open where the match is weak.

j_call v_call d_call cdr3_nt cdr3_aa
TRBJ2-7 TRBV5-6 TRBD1 TGTGCCAGCAGCTCGGACGGGACAGGGGACTACGAGCAGTACTTC CASSSDGTGDYEQYF
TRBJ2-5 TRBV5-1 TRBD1 TGCGCCAGCAGCCTCTGGACAGGGGGAGAGACCCAGTACTTC CASSLWTGGETQYF
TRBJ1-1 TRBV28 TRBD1 TGTGCCAGCAGCCGGACAGGGAGTGGTGAAGCTTTCTTT CASSRTGSGEAFF
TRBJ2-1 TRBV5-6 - TGTGCCAGCAGCTTGGGGGACAATTCCTACAATGAGCAGTTCTTC CASSLGDNSYNEQFF
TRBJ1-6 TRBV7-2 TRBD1 TGTGCCAGCAGCGACCGGGACAGGGACTACTATAATTCACCCCTCCACTTT CASSDRDRDYYNSPLHF
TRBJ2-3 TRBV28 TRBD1 TGTGCCAGCAGTTCGAGGGACAGGGGATCAGATACGCAGTATTTT CASSSRDRGSDTQYF
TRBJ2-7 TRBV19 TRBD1 TGTGCCAGTAGCCGGGACAGGGAGATCAACGAGCAGTACTTC CASSRDREINEQYF
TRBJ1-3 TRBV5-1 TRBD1 TGCGCCAGCCGGGACAGCTCGGCCGGAAACACCATATATTTT CASRDSSAGNTIYF
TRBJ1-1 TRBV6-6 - TGTGCCAGCGTGGTGGGGGGGGCTCTAATCGCTTTCTTT CASVVGGALIAFF
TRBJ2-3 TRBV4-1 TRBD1 TGCGCCAGCAGCCAAGATGGTCACGGGCAGGGGGAAAGAGATACGCAGTATTTT CASSQDGHGQGERDTQYF
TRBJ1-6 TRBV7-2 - TGTGCCAGCAGGGTCCAGGGTTCACCCCTCCACTTT CASRVQGSPLHF
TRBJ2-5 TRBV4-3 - TGCGCCAGCAGCCGGGACAAGGGGGGGGAGACCCAGTACTTC CASSRDKGGETQYF
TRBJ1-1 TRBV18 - TGTGCCAGCTCACCCCCCTCGGCAGGTGTAGCTGAAGCTTTCTTT CASSPPSAGVAEAFF
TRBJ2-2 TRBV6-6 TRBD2 TGTGCCAGCAGTATTACTAGCGGCGGCGCCGGGGAGCTGTTTTTT CASSITSGGAGELFF
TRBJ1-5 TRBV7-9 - TGTGCCAGCAGATCAGGGGCAGGGCAGCCCCAGCATTTT CASRSGAGQPQHF
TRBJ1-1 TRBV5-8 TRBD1 TGTGCCAGCAGCTGGCCAGTGGGACAGACGTTCCCTGAAGCTTTCTTT CASSWPVGQTFPEAFF
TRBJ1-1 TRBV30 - TGTGCCTGGAGTGTTCGGGATCGCGAAGCTTTCTTT CAWSVRDREAFF
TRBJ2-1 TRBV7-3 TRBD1 TGTGCCAGCAGTCCAGGGGGATCGTCCTACAATGAGCAGTTCTTC CASSPGGSSYNEQFF
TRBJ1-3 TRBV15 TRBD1 TGTGCCGTCCAGAGACAGGGTGCGAACACCATATATTTT CAVQRQGANTIYF
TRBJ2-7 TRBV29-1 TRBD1 TGCAGCGCCGGACAGGGGGGGTACGAGCAGTACTTC CSAGQGGYEQYF
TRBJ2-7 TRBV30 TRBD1 TGTGCCTGGAGTGTTCTGACAGGGGGTCCCTACGAGCAGTACTTC CAWSVLTGGPYEQYF
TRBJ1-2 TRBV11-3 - TGTGCCAGCCCAGCGGGGGGCTACACCTTC CASPAGGYTF
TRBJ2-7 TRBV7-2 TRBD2 TGTGCCAGCAGCCCAGGGAGGGTGGGCGGCAACACCTACGAGCAGTACTTC CASSPGRVGGNTYEQYF
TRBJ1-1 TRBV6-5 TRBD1 TGTGCCAGCAGTTACGGTACAGGGGAATACACTGAAGCTTTCTTT CASSYGTGEYTEAFF
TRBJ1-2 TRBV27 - TGTGCCAGCAGTTTAGGGGGGGCGGCCGCGGCAGGCTACACCTTC CASSLGGAAAAGYTF
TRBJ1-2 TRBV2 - TGTGCCAGCAGTCTCTCCGGGATGTCCTATGGCTACACCTTC CASSLSGMSYGYTF
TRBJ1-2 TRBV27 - TGTGCCAGCAGTTTTCCAGGGAACCATGGCTACACCTTC CASSFPGNHGYTF
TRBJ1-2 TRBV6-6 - TGTGCCAGCAGGGACTTTGGGAAGGACTATGGCTACACCTTC CASRDFGKDYGYTF
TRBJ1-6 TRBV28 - TGTGCCAGCAGTTCGCAGGGGTTCGCTTCACCCCTCCACTTT CASSSQGFASPLHF
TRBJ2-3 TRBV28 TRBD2 TGTGCCATTTCCCCTAGCGGGGGGGCAGATACGCAGTATTTT CAISPSGGADTQYF
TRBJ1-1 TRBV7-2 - TGTGCCAGCAGCGCCGCCGGGACAGAAGCTTTCTTT CASSAAGTEAFF
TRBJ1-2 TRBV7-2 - TGTGCCAGCAGCTGGACAGCGACCTATGGCTACACCTTC CASSWTATYGYTF
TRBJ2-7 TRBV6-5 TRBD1 TGTGCCAGCAGTTACCGCGACAGGGGGCCATACGAGCAGTACTTC CASSYRDRGPYEQYF
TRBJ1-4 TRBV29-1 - TGCAGCGTTGAGACGGGGGGGGGAAAACTGTTTTTT CSVETGGGKLFF
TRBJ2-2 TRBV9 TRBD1 TGTGCCAGCAGCGTAGGGACAGGGAGCACCGGGGAGCTGTTTTTT CASSVGTGSTGELFF
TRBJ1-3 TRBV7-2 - TGTGCCAGCAGCATGCCGGGGATACTACGAAACACCATATATTTT CASSMPGILRNTIYF
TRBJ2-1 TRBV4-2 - TGTGCCAGCAGCCAAGATTGGGAGGGGGGGCCCTACAATGAGCAGTTCTTC CASSQDWEGGPYNEQFF
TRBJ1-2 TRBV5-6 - TGTGCCAGCAGCTTGCCCGCTTCCGGGACACTTAACTATGGCTACACCTTC CASSLPASGTLNYGYTF
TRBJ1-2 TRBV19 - TGTGCCAGTAGTCCCCACAGTAACTATGGCTACACCTTC CASSPHSNYGYTF
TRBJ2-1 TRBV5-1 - TGCGCCAGCAGTAGGGACACTAGTGAGCAGTTCTTC CASSRDTSEQFF